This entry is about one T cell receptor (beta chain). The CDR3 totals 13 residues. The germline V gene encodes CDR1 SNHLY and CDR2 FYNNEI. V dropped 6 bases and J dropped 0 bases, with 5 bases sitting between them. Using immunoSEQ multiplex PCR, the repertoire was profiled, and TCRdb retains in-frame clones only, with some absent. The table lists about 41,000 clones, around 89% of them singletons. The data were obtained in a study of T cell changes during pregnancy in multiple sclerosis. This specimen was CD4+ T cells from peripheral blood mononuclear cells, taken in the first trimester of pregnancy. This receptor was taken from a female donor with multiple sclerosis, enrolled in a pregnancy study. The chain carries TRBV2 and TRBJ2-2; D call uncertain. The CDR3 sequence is CASRQSNTGELFF. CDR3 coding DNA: TGTGCCAGCAGGCAGTCGAACACCGGGGAGCTGTTTTTT.